This paragraph covers one TCR beta chain sequence. Its specificity is not known. TCRdb used MiXCR to reprocess the reads, holding one entry per CDR3 protein. The sample carries roughly 860,000 distinct CDR3 sequences, about 31% recorded once. This record belongs to a study of T cell repertoires in cytomegalovirus infection. The wider study: HLA-B-restricted CMV epitopes that are well studied, plus recently identified HLA-C-restricted ones, were used by the study. CMV infection plus the matching HLA type was flagged by public TCR beta signatures.

Trimming removed 5 bases from V and 0 bases from J, with 14 bases in between. There are 16 residues in the CDR3. CDR1 is MNHEY, CDR2 SMNVEV, per germline (reference sequence). General study findings and limits: Predominance within the ex vivo response was attributable to HLA-C-restricted CMV-specific TCR beta clonotypes. CMV carriers with the relevant HLA were identified by cumulative public TCR beta family frequency.

The chain couples TRBV27 to TRBJ1-5, with D hard to call. Sequences were derived from cultured CD8+ T cells from PBMCs, sampled from culture after CMV antigen stimulation. This receptor was identified in a human donor in good health (CMV status not recorded). Some clones in this sample may be carry-over from other donors' samples. CDR3 nucleotide sequence: TGTGCCAGCAGTCCCTCGGCTGGAGATAGCAATCAGCCCCAGCATTTT. The encoded protein is CASSPSAGDSNQPQHF.